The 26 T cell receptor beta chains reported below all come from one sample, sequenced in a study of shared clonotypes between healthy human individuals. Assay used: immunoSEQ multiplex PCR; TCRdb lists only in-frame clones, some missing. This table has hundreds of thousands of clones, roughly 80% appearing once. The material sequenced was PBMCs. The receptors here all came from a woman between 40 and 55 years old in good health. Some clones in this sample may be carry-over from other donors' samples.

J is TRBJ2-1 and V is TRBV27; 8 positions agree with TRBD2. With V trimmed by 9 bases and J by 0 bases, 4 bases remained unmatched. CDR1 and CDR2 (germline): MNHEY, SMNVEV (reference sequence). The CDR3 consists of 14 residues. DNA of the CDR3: TGTGCCAGTAAACGGGAGGGCTCCTACAATGAGCAGTTCTTC. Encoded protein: CASKREGSYNEQFF.

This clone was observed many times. The CDR3 DNA follows: TGTGCCAGCAGGCCTGACAGTCCCGGTTCACCCCTCCACTTT. The encoded protein is CASRPDSPGSPLHF. This chain connects TRBV27 to TRBJ1-6, with a possible D match to TRBD1 (5 bases). CDR3 length: 14 amino acids. V lost 6 bases and J lost 9, with 15 bases in between. Germline CDR1 and CDR2: MNHEY and SMNVEV (reference sequence).

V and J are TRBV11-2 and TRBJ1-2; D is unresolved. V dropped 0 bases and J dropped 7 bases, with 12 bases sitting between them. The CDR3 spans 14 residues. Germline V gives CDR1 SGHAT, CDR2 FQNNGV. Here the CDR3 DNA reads TGTGCCAGCAGCTTAGATGCCGGGGTGGGTGGCTACACCTTC. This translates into CASSLDAGVGGYTF. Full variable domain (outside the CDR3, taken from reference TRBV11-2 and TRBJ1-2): EAGVAQSPRYKIIEKRQSVAFWCNPISGHATLYWYQQILGQGPKLLIQFQNNGVVDDSQLPKDRFSAERLKGVDSTLKIQPAKLEDSAVYLCASSLDAGVGGYTFGSGTRLTVV.

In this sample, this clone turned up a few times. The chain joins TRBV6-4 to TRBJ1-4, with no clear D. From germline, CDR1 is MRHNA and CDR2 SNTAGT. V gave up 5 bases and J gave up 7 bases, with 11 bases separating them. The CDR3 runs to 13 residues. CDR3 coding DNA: TGTGCCAGCAGTCTCTACCTGGGTGAAAAACTGTTTTTT. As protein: CASSLYLGEKLFF.

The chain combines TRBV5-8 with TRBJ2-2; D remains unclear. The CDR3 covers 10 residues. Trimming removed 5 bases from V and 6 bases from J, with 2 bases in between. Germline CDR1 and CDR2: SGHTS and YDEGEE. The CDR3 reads CASSAGELFF. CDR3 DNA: TGTGCCAGCAGTGCCGGGGAGCTGTTTTTT.

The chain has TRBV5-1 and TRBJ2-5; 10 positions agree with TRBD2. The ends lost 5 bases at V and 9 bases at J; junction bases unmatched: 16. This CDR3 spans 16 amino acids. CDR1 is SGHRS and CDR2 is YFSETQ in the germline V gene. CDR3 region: CASSAGASGSGEAQYF. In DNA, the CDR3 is TGCGCCAGCAGTGCCGGGGCTAGCGGGAGTGGTGAGGCCCAGTACTTC. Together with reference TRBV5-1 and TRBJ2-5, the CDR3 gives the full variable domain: KAGVTQTPRYLIKTRGQQVTLSCSPISGHRSVSWYQQTPGQGLQFLFEYFSETQRNKGNFPGRFSGRQFSNSRSEMNVSTLELGDSALYLCASSAGASGSGEAQYFGPGTRLLVL.

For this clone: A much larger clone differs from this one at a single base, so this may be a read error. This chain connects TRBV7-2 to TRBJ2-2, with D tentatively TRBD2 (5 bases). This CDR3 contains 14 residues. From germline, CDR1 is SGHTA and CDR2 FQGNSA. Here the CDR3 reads CASSPTAVTGKLFF. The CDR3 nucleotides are TGTGCCAGCAGCCCAACGGCCGTAACCGGGAAGCTGTTTTTT.

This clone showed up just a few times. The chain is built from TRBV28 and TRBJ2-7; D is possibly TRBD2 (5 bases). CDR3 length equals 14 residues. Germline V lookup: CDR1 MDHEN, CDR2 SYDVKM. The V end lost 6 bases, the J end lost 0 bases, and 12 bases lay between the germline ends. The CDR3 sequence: CASSSRESSYEQYF. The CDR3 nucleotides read TGTGCCAGCAGCAGTAGGGAGAGCTCCTACGAGCAGTACTTC.

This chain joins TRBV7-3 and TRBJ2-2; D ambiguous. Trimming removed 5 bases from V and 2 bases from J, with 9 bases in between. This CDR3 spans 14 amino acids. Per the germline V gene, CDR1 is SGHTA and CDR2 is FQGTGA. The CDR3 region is CASSLDHNTGELFF. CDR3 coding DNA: TGTGCCAGCAGCCTGGACCACAACACCGGGGAGCTGTTTTTT.

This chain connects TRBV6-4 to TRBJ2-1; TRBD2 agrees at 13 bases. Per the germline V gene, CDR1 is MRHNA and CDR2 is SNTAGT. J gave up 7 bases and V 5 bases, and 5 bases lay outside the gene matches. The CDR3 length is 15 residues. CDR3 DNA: TGTGCCAGCAGTCACGGGACTAGCGGGATAAATGAGCAGTTCTTC. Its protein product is CASSHGTSGINEQFF.

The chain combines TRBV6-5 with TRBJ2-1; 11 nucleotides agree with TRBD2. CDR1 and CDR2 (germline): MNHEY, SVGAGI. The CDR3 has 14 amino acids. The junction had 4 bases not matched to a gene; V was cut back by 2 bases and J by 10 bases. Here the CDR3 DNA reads TGTGCCAGCAGTTACGGACTAGCGGGTATGGAGCAGTTCTTC. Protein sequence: CASSYGLAGMEQFF.

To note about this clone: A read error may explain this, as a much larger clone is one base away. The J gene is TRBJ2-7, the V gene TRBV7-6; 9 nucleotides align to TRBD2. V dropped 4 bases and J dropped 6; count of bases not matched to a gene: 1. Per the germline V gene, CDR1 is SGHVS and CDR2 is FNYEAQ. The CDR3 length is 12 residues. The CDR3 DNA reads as TGTGCCAGCAGCTCGACTAGCGGCGAGCAGTACTTC. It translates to CASSSTSGEQYF.

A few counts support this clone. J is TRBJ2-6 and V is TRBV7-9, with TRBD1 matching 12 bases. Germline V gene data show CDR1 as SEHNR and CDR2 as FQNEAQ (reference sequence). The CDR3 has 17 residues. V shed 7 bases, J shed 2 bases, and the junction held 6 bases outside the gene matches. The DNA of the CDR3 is TGTGCCAGCAACCCCGGGACAGGGGGCGCTGGGGCCAACGTCCTGACTTTC. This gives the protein CASNPGTGGAGANVLTF.

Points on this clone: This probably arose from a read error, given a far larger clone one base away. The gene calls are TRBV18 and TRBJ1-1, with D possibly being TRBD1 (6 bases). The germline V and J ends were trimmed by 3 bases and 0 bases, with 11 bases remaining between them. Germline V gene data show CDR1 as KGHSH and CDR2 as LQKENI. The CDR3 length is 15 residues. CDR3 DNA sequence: TGTGCCAGCTCACCGAACAGGGATGTGAACACTGAAGCTTTCTTT. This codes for CASSPNRDVNTEAFF.

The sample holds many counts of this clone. The CDR3 DNA reads as TGTGCCAGCAGTGAGCGGGAGCACAATGAGCAGTTCTTC. It encodes CASSEREHNEQFF. V gene TRBV6-4 combines with J gene TRBJ2-1, with TRBD2 matching over 7 bases. This CDR3 spans 13 amino acids. Germline assignment: CDR1 MRHNA and CDR2 SNTAGT. Trimming at V came to 3 bases and at J to 5 bases, leaving 1 base not matched to a gene.

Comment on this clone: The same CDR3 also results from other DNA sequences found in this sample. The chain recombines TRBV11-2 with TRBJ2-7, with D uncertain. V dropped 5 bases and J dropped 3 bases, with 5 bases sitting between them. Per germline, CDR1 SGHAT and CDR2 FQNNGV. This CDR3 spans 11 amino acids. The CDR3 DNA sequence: TGTGCCAGCAGCCAAAGCTACGAGCAGTACTTC. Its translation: CASSQSYEQYF.

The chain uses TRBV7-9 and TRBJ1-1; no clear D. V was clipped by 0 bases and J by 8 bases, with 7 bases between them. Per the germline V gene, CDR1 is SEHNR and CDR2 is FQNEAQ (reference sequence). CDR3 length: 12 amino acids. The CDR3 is CASSLAGEEAFF. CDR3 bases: TGTGCCAGCAGCTTAGCTGGGGAGGAAGCTTTCTTT.

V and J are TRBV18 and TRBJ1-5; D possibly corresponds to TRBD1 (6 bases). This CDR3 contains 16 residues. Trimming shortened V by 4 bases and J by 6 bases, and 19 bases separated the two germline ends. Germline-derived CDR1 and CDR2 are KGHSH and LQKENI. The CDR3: CASSLGVMRDIQPQHF. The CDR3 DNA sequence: TGTGCCAGCTCACTCGGGGTGATGAGGGACATTCAGCCCCAGCATTTT.

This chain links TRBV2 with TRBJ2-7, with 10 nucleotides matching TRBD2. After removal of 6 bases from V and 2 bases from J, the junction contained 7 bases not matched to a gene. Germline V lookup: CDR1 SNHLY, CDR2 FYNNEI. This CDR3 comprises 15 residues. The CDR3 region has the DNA TGTGCCAGCAGCACAACTAGCGGGGAGACCTACGAGCAGTACTTC. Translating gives CASSTTSGETYEQYF.

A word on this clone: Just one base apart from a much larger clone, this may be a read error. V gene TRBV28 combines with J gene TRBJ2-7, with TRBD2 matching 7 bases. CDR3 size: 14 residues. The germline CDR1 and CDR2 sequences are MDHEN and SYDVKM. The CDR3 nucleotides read TGTGCCAGCAGTTTAGAGGGACTAACCTACGGGCAGTACTTC. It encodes CASSLEGLTYGQYF.

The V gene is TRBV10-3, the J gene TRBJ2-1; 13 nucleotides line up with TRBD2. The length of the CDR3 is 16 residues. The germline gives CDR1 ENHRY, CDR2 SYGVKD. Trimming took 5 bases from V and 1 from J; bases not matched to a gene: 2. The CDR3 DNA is TGTGCCATCAGTAGGACTAGCGGGAGTTCCTACAATGAGCAGTTCTTC. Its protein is CAISRTSGSSYNEQFF.

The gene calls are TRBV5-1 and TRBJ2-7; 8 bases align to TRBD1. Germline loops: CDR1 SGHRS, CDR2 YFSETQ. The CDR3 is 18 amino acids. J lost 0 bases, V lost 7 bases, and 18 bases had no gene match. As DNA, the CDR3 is TGCGCCAGCGGTTGGGGCAGGGGGCTAGACCCAAGCTCCTACGAGCAGTACTTC. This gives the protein CASGWGRGLDPSSYEQYF.

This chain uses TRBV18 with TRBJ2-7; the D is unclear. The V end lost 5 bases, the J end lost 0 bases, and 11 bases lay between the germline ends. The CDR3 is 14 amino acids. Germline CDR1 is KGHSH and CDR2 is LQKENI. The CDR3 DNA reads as TGTGCCAGCTCAGCGACACCTCCCTCCTACGAGCAGTACTTC. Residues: CASSATPPSYEQYF.

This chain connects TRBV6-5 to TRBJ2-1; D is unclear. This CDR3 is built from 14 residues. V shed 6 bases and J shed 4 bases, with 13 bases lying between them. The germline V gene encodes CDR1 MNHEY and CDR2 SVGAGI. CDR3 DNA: TGTGCCAGCAGGTCCGGGCCGCTTTACAATGAGCAGTTCTTC. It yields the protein CASRSGPLYNEQFF.

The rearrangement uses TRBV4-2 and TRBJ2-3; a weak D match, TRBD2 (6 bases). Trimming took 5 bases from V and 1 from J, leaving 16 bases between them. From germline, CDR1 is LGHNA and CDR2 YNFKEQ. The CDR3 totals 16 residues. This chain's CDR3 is CASSKTGTFRTDTQYF. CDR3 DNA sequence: TGTGCCAGCAGCAAGACCGGGACTTTCCGCACAGATACGCAGTATTTT.

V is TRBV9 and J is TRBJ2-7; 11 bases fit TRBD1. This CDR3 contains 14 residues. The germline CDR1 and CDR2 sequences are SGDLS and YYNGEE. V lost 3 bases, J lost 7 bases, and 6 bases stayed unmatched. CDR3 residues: CASSAVGTGGEQYF. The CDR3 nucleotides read TGTGCCAGCAGCGCGGTCGGGACAGGGGGAGAGCAGTACTTC.